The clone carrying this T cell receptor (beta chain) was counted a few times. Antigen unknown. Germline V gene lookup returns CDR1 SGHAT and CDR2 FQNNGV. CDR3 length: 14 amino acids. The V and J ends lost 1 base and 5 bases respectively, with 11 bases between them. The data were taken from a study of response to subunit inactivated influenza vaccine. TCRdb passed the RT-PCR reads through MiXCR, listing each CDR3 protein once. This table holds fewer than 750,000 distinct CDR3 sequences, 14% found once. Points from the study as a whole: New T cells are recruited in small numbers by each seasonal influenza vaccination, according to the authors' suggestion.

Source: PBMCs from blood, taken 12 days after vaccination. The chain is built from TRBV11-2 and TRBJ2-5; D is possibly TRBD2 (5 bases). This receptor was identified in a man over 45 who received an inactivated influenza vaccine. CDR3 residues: CASSLVKRGETQYF. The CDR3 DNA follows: TGTGCCAGCAGCTTAGTCAAGCGAGGGGAGACCCAGTACTTC.